This T cell receptor beta chain derives from a study of blood T cell repertoires in COVID-19. Study-wide background: PBMCs, B-cell-depleted T cells, or T cells were the source of the cDNA or gDNA that made up the material.

Original processing notes: Quantification of nucleated cells was approximated via reference gene primer amplification. Assay: immunoSEQ multiplex PCR; the TCRdb copy retains only in-frame clones and omits some. From that table come the V and J calls and clone size; the DNA was used to work out D and trimming. The sample contains approximately 410,000 clones, roughly 85% of which appear only once. The CDR3 contains 14 residues. CDR1 is LNHDA, CDR2 SQIVND, per germline (reference sequence). V lost 0 bases to trimming and J lost 5 bases; unmatched junction nucleotides: 2. The specimen sequenced was peripheral blood. This TCR was recovered from a woman aged 25 to 45 with active or convalescent COVID-19. V is TRBV19 and J is TRBJ2-3, with 7 bases fitting TRBD2. The DNA of the CDR3 is TGTGCCAGTAGTATAGAGGGGAGGGGAGATACGCAGTATTTT. It codes for CASSIEGRGDTQYF.